This T cell receptor beta chain is from a study of blood T cell repertoires in COVID-19. Only in-frame clones appear in the TCRdb table, and some are missing; sequencing was by immunoSEQ multiplex PCR. The sample yields 290,000 or so clones, roughly 80% seen once. The study recruited people aged about 18 to 90 years across around 24 US areas. Participant-given clinical history determined each cohort assignment. Trimming removed 0 bases from V and 0 bases from J, with 9 bases in between. There are 15 residues in the CDR3. CDR1 SGHNT and CDR2 YYREEE come from the germline V gene (reference sequence). This clone was seen a single time.

The V gene is TRBV5-4, the J gene TRBJ1-1, with D hard to call. Sequenced sample: PBMCs or T cells enriched from blood (not recorded which). The TCR comes from a man between 35 and 55 years old who had been exposed to COVID-19. CDR3 region: CASSLGPELNTEAFF. CDR3 DNA sequence: TGTGCCAGCAGCTTGGGTCCAGAACTGAACACTGAAGCTTTCTTT.